This is a list of T cell receptor beta chains from one sample in a study of vaccination effects on CD4 cells after COVID-19. The data were produced by immunoSEQ multiplex PCR, yet TCRdb's version contains in-frame clones alone and is incomplete. This table has some 22,000 clones, about 69% appearing once. These receptors have no known antigen. Sample: CD4+ T cells from PBMCs cultured with HCoV-NL63 spike peptides, taken before COVID-19 vaccination. These receptors all stem from a human donor who received a COVID-19 vaccine. Each CDR3 is given with its conserved first and last residue. The D gene is left open where the match is weak. Size values are once, few and many counts, or a class for expanded clones, and some rows have none.

TRBJ1-3 TRBD1 NA TRBV7-9 CASSPTGYSGNTIYF TGTGCCAGCAGCCCGACAGGGTACTCTGGAAACACCATATATTTT
TRBJ1-2 NA NA TRBV19 CASRRANYGYTF TGTGCCAGTAGGCGAGCTAACTATGGCTACACCTTC
TRBJ2-3 NA NA TRBV28 CASSLRTDTQYF TGTGCCAGCAGTTTACGCACAGATACGCAGTATTTT
TRBJ2-6 NA NA TRBV5-6 CASSSGLRSSGANVLTF TGTGCCAGCAGCTCCGGGCTACGATCCTCTGGGGCCAACGTCCTGACTTTC
TRBJ2-5 TRBD2 NA TRBV18 CASSPVLRLADKETQYF TGTGCCAGCTCACCAGTGTTGAGACTAGCGGATAAAGAGACCCAGTACTTC
TRBJ2-4 NA NA TRBV28 CATSKVGLKNIQYF TGTGCCACCAGTAAAGTGGGCTTAAAAAACATTCAGTACTTC
TRBJ1-2 TRBD1 NA TRBV6-1 CASSEAHSRGSVIGYTF TGTGCCAGCAGTGAAGCCCACTCCAGGGGGTCAGTGATCGGCTACACCTTC
TRBJ1-5 NA NA TRBV4-2 CASTLTPHSNQPQHF TGTGCCAGCACCCTGACACCTCATAGCAATCAGCCCCAGCATTTT
TRBJ1-5 NA NA TRBV18 CASSPLYGRNSNQPQHF TGTGCCAGCTCACCATTATATGGGAGAAATAGCAATCAGCCCCAGCATTTT
TRBJ2-7 NA NA TRBV7-7 CASSLAAGPTYEQYF TGTGCTAGCAGCTTAGCGGCAGGCCCGACGTACGAGCAGTACTTC
TRBJ2-7 NA NA TRBV7-2 CASSLTGQRYEQYF TGTGCCAGCAGCCTGACTGGACAGAGATACGAGCAGTACTTC
TRBJ2-5 NA few TRBV5-6 CASSSGSAQYF TGTGCCAGCAGCTCGGGCTCGGCCCAGTACTTC
TRBJ2-2 NA NA TRBV5-1 CASTPSGTGELFF TGCGCCAGCACCCCGTCGGGGACCGGGGAGCTGTTTTTT
TRBJ1-5 TRBD1 once TRBV24-1 CATSEEGAGRPQHF TGTGCCACCAGTGAGGAGGGGGCAGGTCGGCCCCAGCATTTT
TRBJ2-3 NA NA TRBV3-1/TRBV3-2 CASRASTGTDTQYF TGTGCCTCGAGGGCCAGCACCGGCACAGATACGCAGTATTTT
TRBJ2-7 TRBD1 NA TRBV10-3 CAISEPGQGYGRWLEQYF TGTGCCATCAGTGAGCCGGGACAGGGGTATGGACGTTGGTTAGAGCAGTACTTC
TRBJ1-1 NA NA TRBV19 CASSHRAAEAFF TGTGCCAGTAGCCATCGGGCCGCTGAAGCTTTCTTT
TRBJ2-1 NA once TRBV27 CASSRALGSGDEQFF TGTGCCAGCAGCCGGGCATTGGGGTCGGGTGATGAGCAGTTCTTC
TRBJ1-1 TRBD1 NA TRBV6-5 CASRDGQGTEAFF TGTGCCAGCAGGGACGGACAGGGGACTGAAGCTTTCTTT
TRBJ2-1 NA NA TRBV9 CASSVSKWDTNEQFF TGTGCCAGCAGCGTCTCAAAGTGGGACACCAATGAGCAGTTCTTC
TRBJ2-3 NA NA TRBV7-2 CASSLYGTDTQYF TGTGCCAGCAGCTTGTACGGAACAGATACGCAGTATTTT
TRBJ2-6 NA once TRBV30 CAWSGQWEANVLTF TGTGCCTGGAGTGGGCAGTGGGAGGCCAACGTCCTGACTTTC
TRBJ2-7 TRBD1 NA TRBV7-2 CASSLRDRVDYEQYF TGTGCCAGCAGCTTAAGGGACAGGGTCGACTACGAGCAGTACTTC
TRBJ2-1 NA NA TRBV7-2 CASSLEWGVNEQFF TGTGCCAGCAGCTTAGAGTGGGGGGTTAATGAGCAGTTCTTC
TRBJ1-4 TRBD1 NA TRBV9 CASSARGGEKLFF TGTGCCAGCAGCGCCAGGGGGGGCGAAAAACTGTTTTTT
TRBJ2-7 NA NA TRBV6-2/TRBV6-3 CASSSPRTSYEQYF TGTGCCAGCAGTTCCCCTCGGACGAGCTACGAGCAGTACTTC
TRBJ2-1 NA few TRBV18 CASSPPNQGYYNEQFF TGTGCCAGCTCACCACCCAACCAGGGGTACTACAATGAGCAGTTCTTC
TRBJ2-1 NA NA TRBV28 CASSLITISYNEQFF TGTGCCAGCAGCCTGATTACGATCTCCTACAATGAGCAGTTCTTC
TRBJ2-1 NA NA TRBV2 CASSGTRFSYNEQFF TGTGCCAGCAGCGGGACGAGATTCTCCTACAATGAGCAGTTCTTC
TRBJ1-1 TRBD1 few TRBV7-2 CASSLGGPGGDAFF TGTGCCAGCAGCTTAGGCGGGCCAGGGGGAGATGCTTTCTTT
TRBJ2-1 NA NA TRBV24-1 CATSSMGGNEQFF TGTGCCACCAGTTCGATGGGGGGCAATGAGCAGTTCTTC
TRBJ1-1 TRBD1 NA TRBV6-5 CASSRDRENTEAFF TGTGCCAGCAGTAGGGACAGGGAGAACACTGAAGCTTTCTTT
TRBJ1-1 NA few TRBV6-5 CASSQTIAATEAFF TGTGCCAGCAGTCAGACGATCGCTGCCACTGAAGCTTTCTTT
TRBJ1-3 NA few TRBV25-1 CASSESGNTIYF TGTGCCAGCAGTGAAAGTGGAAACACCATATATTTT
TRBJ1-5 TRBD1 NA TRBV10-1 CASTQGGHNQPQHF TGCGCCAGCACCCAGGGGGGCCACAATCAGCCCCAGCATTTT
TRBJ1-1 NA NA TRBV7-9 CASSLYMDTEAFF TGTGCCAGCAGCTTATACATGGACACTGAAGCTTTCTTT
TRBJ1-1 NA NA TRBV18 CASSPPGAAGLNTEAFF TGTGCCAGCTCACCACCGGGGGCAGCCGGACTTAACACTGAAGCTTTCTTT
TRBJ1-1 TRBD1 NA TRBV7-9 CASSLAGQRTMGGTEAFF TGTGCCAGCAGCTTAGCGGGACAGCGTACGATGGGAGGCACTGAAGCTTTCTTT
TRBJ1-2 NA NA TRBV28 CASSSNYGYTF TGTGCCAGCAGCTCTAACTATGGCTACACCTTC
TRBJ2-3 NA NA TRBV5-6 CASSLEAPIDTQYF TGTGCCAGCAGCTTGGAGGCCCCTATAGATACGCAGTATTTT
TRBJ2-5 NA NA TRBV5-6 CASSPRFGGGETQYF TGTGCCAGCAGCCCCCGGTTTGGGGGAGGTGAGACCCAGTACTTC
TRBJ2-3 TRBD2 NA TRBV3-1/TRBV3-2 CASSESGGITDTQYF TGTGCCAGCAGCGAAAGCGGGGGGATCACAGATACGCAGTATTTT
TRBJ1-5 NA NA TRBV19 CASSIQGTSNQPQHF TGTGCCAGTAGTATCCAGGGGACCTCAAATCAGCCCCAGCATTTT
TRBJ2-5 TRBD2 NA TRBV25-1 CASSGLAGAGETQYF TGTGCCAGCAGTGGTCTAGCGGGAGCGGGGGAGACCCAGTACTTC
TRBJ1-4 NA NA TRBV5-6 CASSLGAGHKAKLFF TGTGCCAGCAGCTTGGGGGCCGGACATAAGGCAAAACTGTTTTTT
TRBJ1-1 TRBD1 NA TRBV5-6 CASSWTGGEAFF TGTGCCAGCAGCTGGACAGGGGGTGAAGCTTTCTTT
TRBJ1-5 NA few TRBV15 CATSRDVQPQHF TGTGCCACCAGCAGAGATGTCCAGCCCCAGCATTTT
TRBJ1-4 TRBD1 NA TRBV28 CASSAGTGNEKLFF TGTGCCAGCAGTGCCGGGACAGGGAATGAAAAACTGTTTTTT
TRBJ1-1 NA NA TRBV30 CAWSETDGEAFF TGTGCCTGGAGTGAAACTGACGGTGAAGCTTTCTTT
TRBJ1-1 NA NA TRBV5-1 CASSWGGANTEAFF TGCGCCAGCAGCTGGGGGGGGGCGAACACTGAAGCTTTCTTT
TRBJ1-2 NA NA TRBV7-2 CASSRKGVEDTKFNYGYTF TGTGCCAGCAGCCGGAAGGGCGTCGAGGACACAAAATTTAACTATGGCTACACCTTC